This T cell receptor beta chain is from a study of T cell responses to AZD1222 COVID-19 vaccine. This CDR3 has 14 residues. Germline V CDR1 and CDR2: SGHRS, YFSETQ. Trimming pared 4 bases from V and 4 bases from J, leaving 15 bases between. TCRdb keeps only in-frame clones here, not all; method: immunoSEQ multiplex PCR. The sample has approximately 100,000 clones, 87% seen once. The TCR originated in an adult who received the AZD1222 COVID-19 vaccine. The material sequenced was peripheral blood, taken 28 days after the second AZD1222 dose. The rearrangement links TRBV5-1 to TRBJ2-7; maybe TRBD2 (5 bases). The CDR3 loop is CASSPSRAGYEQYF. In DNA, the CDR3 is TGCGCCAGCAGCCCGTCGAGGGCCGGGTACGAGCAGTACTTC.